This TCR beta chain was obtained from a study of blood T cell repertoires in COVID-19 (dated by TCRdb to between 2020 and 2021). Some background on the complete study: Samples covering the acute and convalescent phases of COVID-19 were provided by collaborators in the United States, Italy and Spain. The material from the prospective study consisted of cDNA or gDNA derived from T cells, B-cell-depleted T cells, or PBMCs. The dataset comprised deeply sampled blood TCRbeta repertoires from subjects exposed to, actively infected with, or recovered from COVID-19. The repertoires were released in a freely available public database intended as a resource for research on the immune response to SARS-CoV-2. Samples came from the ongoing ImmuneRACE study (first 160 participants) plus 1,254 subjects from 6 global collaborators. Nearly every sample came with metadata listing a de-identified subject ID, COVID-19 status, age in years and sex. Where available, HLA class I and class II types were taken from metadata supplied by the sample provider and were not determined by assay-based typing. Study-level results and caveats: Clinical and demographic metadata were provided uncurated, with the amount varying by source and participant.

Germline trimming: 0 bases from V, 6 bases from J; junction bases outside gene matches: 7. CDR1 LGHDT and CDR2 YNNKEL were looked up in the germline V gene (reference sequence). The CDR3 covers 17 residues, taking in both the cysteine and the phenylalanine. Kept here is only the CDR3 DNA, which spans 51 bases and is read in frame from base 1. Points on this clone: What this receptor recognizes is not known. The record has no base qualities; no much larger clone is one base away.

TCRbeta CDR3 regions were amplified from genomic DNA by means of the immunoSEQ Assay, a bias-controlled multiplex PCR. In the original analysis: Within the assay, amplification of reference gene primers was used to estimate how many nucleated cells each sample contained. Sequence reads were collapsed and filtered to measure the absolute abundance of every unique TCRbeta CDR3 rearrangement. For each sample, productive Simpson clonality was calculated by taking the square root of Simpson's diversity index across productive rearrangements. Held by TCRdb, this immuneACCESS table contains in-frame sequences only and omits some clones. Under half of the omission traces to an unresolved V gene where checked; the cause of the rest is unknown. The DNA was the basis for D and trimming; V, J and clone size are from that table. The sample records about 220,000 clones, 84% of which are singletons. 6.8% of the sample is taken by the ten largest.

Participants in the prospective study were aged roughly 18 to 100 years, lived in about two dozen United States geographic areas, and enrolled through a virtual design. Cohort assignment in the prospective study relied on participant-reported clinical history from a screening survey and a study questionnaire. Recovered participants in ImmuneRACE Cohort 3 were defined as having two consecutive negative NP/OP PCR tests, clearance from a healthcare professional, or resolution of symptoms. In the prospective study, whole blood, serum and a nasopharyngeal or oropharyngeal swab were collected from each participant by mobile phlebotomists. Additional blood draws and questionnaires over an approximately 2-month period could optionally be provided by prospective study participants. Before DNA extraction, blood samples from the prospective study were shipped at room temperature or frozen.

This sequence uses TRBV3-1 (or the pseudogene TRBV3-2) and TRBJ1-4, with TRBD1 identical over 10 junction bases. What was sequenced was PBMCs or T cells enriched from blood (not recorded which). The source of this sequence is a woman in her thirties or forties who had recovered from COVID-19. The nucleotide sequence is given as TGTGCCAGCAGCCAAGAACGCGACAGGGGGCCGGATGAAAAACTGTTTTTT. The encoded protein is CASSQERDRGPDEKLFF.